This T cell receptor (beta chain) appears in the sequencing data of a study of blood T cells in healthy people across ages. General study results and limits: Roughly linear declines in TCR beta diversity per million T cells occurred with age. Without sorted subsets, naive and antigen-experienced compartments could not be conclusively compared.

There are a few counts of this clonotype. As yet, its antigen is unknown. For the second PCR, which ran for roughly 6 to 11 cycles, a sample-barcoded 5' primer and a J-beta primer mix were used. TCRdb used MiXCR to reprocess the 5' RACE reads, holding one entry per CDR3 protein. The table lists 870,000 or so distinct CDR3 sequences, about 30% of them singletons. Per the germline V gene, CDR1 is LGHDT and CDR2 is YNNKEL (reference sequence). This CDR3 is 14 amino acids long. V lost 0 bases, J lost 13 bases, and 8 bases stayed unmatched. Each sample yielded at least 5 micrograms of PBMC total RNA. The sequence came from a woman older than 75 in good health. This sequence joins TRBV3-1 and TRBJ2-4; 8 bases are shared with TRBD1. The sample was blood. The CDR3 bases are TGTGCCAGCAGCCAAGAACCCAGGGGGCGTGAGCAGTACTTC. Its protein product is CASSQEPRGREQYF.